These 6 T cell receptor beta chains were all obtained from the same sample, sequenced in a study of T cell responses to AZD1222 COVID-19 vaccine (dated by TCRdb to the early 2020s). The library was generated by the immunoSEQ multiplex PCR assay. TCRdb retrieved this table from immuneACCESS and kept in-frame rearrangements only. Not all clones are present; in checked studies, unresolved V genes account for under half, and no reason is known for the remainder. The sample contains 92,000 or so clones, 85% to 90% of them found a single time. Clones ranked in the top ten supply roughly 26% of the sample. The sample's time point, from its label and the paper: baseline before first vaccination. The source was peripheral blood, collected on day 0 of AZD1222 vaccination. These receptors all stem from an adult in good health.

V is TRBV28 and J is TRBJ2-5; 9 positions agree with TRBD2. Germline-derived CDR1 and CDR2 are MDHEN and SYDVKM. CDR3 size: 17 residues. Trimming at V came to 5 bases and at J to 4 bases, leaving 14 bases not matched to a gene. This CDR3 reads CASSHGQVAGAIETQYF. CDR3 DNA: TGTGCCAGCAGTCATGGACAGGTAGCGGGAGCTATAGAGACCCAGTACTTC.

The chain carries TRBV7-2 and TRBJ2-2; D perhaps matches TRBD2 (6 bases). V shed 7 bases and J shed 5 bases, with 20 bases lying between them. Germline values: CDR1 SGHTA, CDR2 FQGNSA. CDR3 length: 16 residues. The CDR3 DNA is TGTGCCAGCACCTCACGGTCCGGGGCGGGAACCGGGGAGCTGTTTTTT. Translated, it gives CASTSRSGAGTGELFF.

This sequence joins TRBV6-5 and TRBJ2-7, with TRBD2 matching over 7 bases. The junction had 6 bases not matched to a gene; V was cut back by 0 bases and J by 4 bases. Germline-derived CDR1 and CDR2 are MNHEY and SVGAGI. The CDR3 sequence is 15 residues long. The CDR3 reads CASSYSKSAGYEQYF. For the CDR3, the DNA is TGTGCCAGCAGTTACTCGAAATCAGCGGGGTACGAGCAGTACTTC.

The rearrangement links TRBV5-8 to TRBJ1-1; D possibly corresponds to TRBD1 (6 bases). The CDR3 is made up of 15 amino acids. Per the germline V gene, CDR1 is SGHTS and CDR2 is YDEGEE. The V end lost 1 base, the J end lost 1 base, and 11 bases lay between the germline ends. CDR3 residues: CASSLSGAPNTEAFF. The CDR3 DNA sequence: TGTGCCAGCAGCTTGTCGGGGGCGCCGAACACTGAAGCTTTCTTT.

The chain carries TRBV7-6 and TRBJ2-1, with TRBD2 matching 10 bases. The CDR3 runs to 15 residues. Looked up from germline, CDR1 is SGHVS and CDR2 is FNYEAQ. V lost 5 bases to trimming and J lost 9 bases; unmatched junction nucleotides: 10. The CDR3 DNA sequence: TGTGCCAGCAGCCCCCGGACTAGCGGAGCTTCTGAGCAGTTCTTC. Amino acids: CASSPRTSGASEQFF.

The chain combines TRBV9 with TRBJ2-2; no definite D call. The V gene's germline CDR1 is SGDLS and CDR2 YYNGEE. The CDR3 covers 12 residues. The V and J ends lost 0 bases and 7 bases respectively, with 4 bases between them. CDR3 loop: CASSVVFGELFF. The CDR3, as DNA: TGTGCCAGCAGCGTAGTCTTCGGGGAGCTGTTTTTT. The full variable domain, its missing parts supplied by reference TRBV9 and TRBJ2-2, is DSGVTQTPKHLITATGQRVTLRCSPRSGDLSVYWYQQSLDQGLQFLIQYYNGEERAKGNILERFSAQQFPDLHSELNLSSLELGDSALYFCASSVVFGELFFGEGSRLTVL.